The TCR beta chain under discussion was sequenced for a study of T cells in Graves' hyperthyroidism and ophthalmopathy. Study findings and constraints: The model identified upcoming ophthalmopathy a median about 6.5 months ahead of onset.

The CDR3 is 14 residues long. Germline trimming cut 4 bases from V and 6 bases from J; bases unmatched to any gene: 7. CDR1 is SGHRS, CDR2 YFSETQ, per germline. This clonotype was recorded at least ten times. The antigen remains undetermined. Amplified TCR beta CDR3 regions derived from RNA transcripts. The TCR CDR3 was amplified in a first-round RT-PCR using the HTBI primer set. TCRdb called the multiplex PCR reads again in MiXCR, with one record for every CDR3 protein. The sample consists of 330,000 or so distinct CDR3 sequences, roughly a fifth of them appearing once. Exclusion followed for patients with uncontrolled infection, other autoimmune disease, pregnancy or lactation. Source material for PBMCs was over 8 ml fresh peripheral blood.

This clonotype was sampled from a man aged 45-65 years with Graves' ophthalmopathy. The V call is TRBV5-1, the J call TRBJ2-7; TRBD1 aligns across 10 bases. Sample: blood. Here the CDR3 DNA reads TGCGCCAGCAGCCCGGGACAGGGGTTCCGCGAGCAGTACTTC. Protein sequence: CASSPGQGFREQYF.